This TCR beta chain was identified in a study of response to subunit inactivated influenza vaccine. General study findings and limits: It was the authors' suggestion that each seasonal influenza vaccination recruits few new T cells.

About this clonotype: Antigen specificity is unknown.

TCRdb ran MiXCR on the RT-PCR reads and lists one entry per CDR3 protein. This table has almost 600,000 distinct CDR3 sequences, 12% to 15% appearing once. V was trimmed by 0 bases and J by 5 bases, leaving 13 bases between them. The CDR3 totals 15 residues. CDR1 MGHRA and CDR2 YSYEKL come from the germline V gene. This sequence was found in a man aged 45-65 years who received an inactivated influenza vaccine. The sample consisted of PBMCs from blood, taken 11 to 12 days after vaccination. The chain is built from TRBV4-1 and TRBJ2-5; D possibly corresponds to TRBD2 (5 bases). DNA for the CDR3: TGCGCCAGCAGCCAAGATCCAGGCGGGTGGGAGACCCAGTACTTC. The encoded protein is CASSQDPGGWETQYF.